This entry features one T cell receptor (beta chain) sequence. The source of the sample is a study of OX40 agonist ivuxolimab in advanced cancers. This CDR3 comprises 12 residues. CDR1 is MNHNY and CDR2 is SVGAGI in the germline V gene (reference sequence). V was pared by 6 bases and J by 5 bases, with 7 bases between. Sequencing used immunoSEQ multiplex PCR; TCRdb keeps in-frame clones, though not all of them. Here the sample spans about 20,000 clones, roughly 78% being singletons. The sample in question was CD4+ or CD8+ T cells sorted from blood, obtained in a trial of the OX40 agonist ivuxolimab. The genes are TRBV6-6 and TRBJ2-2; maybe TRBD1 (5 bases). This sequence was found in an adult with an advanced solid tumor such as melanoma, head and neck, liver or kidney cancer. CDR3: CASRRGTGELFF. The CDR3 nucleotides are TGTGCCAGCAGAAGGGGTACCGGGGAGCTGTTTTTT.